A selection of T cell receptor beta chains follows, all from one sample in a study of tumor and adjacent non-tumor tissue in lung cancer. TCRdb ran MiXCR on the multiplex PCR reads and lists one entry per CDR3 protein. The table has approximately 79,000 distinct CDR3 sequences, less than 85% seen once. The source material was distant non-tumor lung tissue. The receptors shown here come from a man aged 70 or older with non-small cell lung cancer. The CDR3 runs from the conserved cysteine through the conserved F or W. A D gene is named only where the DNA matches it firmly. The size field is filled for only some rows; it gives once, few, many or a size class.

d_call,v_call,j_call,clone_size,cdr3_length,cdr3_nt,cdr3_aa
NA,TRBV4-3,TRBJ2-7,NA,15,TGCGCCAGCAGCCACACCACCAAAGGGTTCCACAAGCAGTATTTC,CASSHTTKGFHKQYF
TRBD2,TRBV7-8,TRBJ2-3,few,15,TGTGCCAGCAGCTTAAGACTAGCGGGGCCAGATACGCAGTATTTT,CASSLRLAGPDTQYF
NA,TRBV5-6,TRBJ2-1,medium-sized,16,TGTGCCAGCAGCTTGGGATTCCAGGGTTCCTACAATGAGCAGTTCTTC,CASSLGFQGSYNEQFF
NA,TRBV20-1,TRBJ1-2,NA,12,TGCAGTGCAATTAGGGGGAACTATGGCTACACCTTC,CSAIRGNYGYTF
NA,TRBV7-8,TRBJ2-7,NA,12,TGTGCCAGCTGCGAACCGCGTGGCGAACAGTACTTC,CASCEPRGEQYF
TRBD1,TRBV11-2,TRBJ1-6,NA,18,TGTGCCAGCAGCTCACGACAGGGAGAAAGTTCCTATAATTCACCCCTGCACTTT,CASSSRQGESSYNSPLHF
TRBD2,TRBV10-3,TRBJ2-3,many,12,TGTGCCGCCGGGACTAGCAAAGATACGCAGTATTTT,CAAGTSKDTQYF
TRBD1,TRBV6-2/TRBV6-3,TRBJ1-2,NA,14,TGTGTCAGCAGCGTCCCGGGACAGGGAGCTGGTTACACCTTC,CVSSVPGQGAGYTF
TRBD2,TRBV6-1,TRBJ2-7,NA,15,TGTGTCAGCAGTGAGGCGGGGGGCGCATCCTACGATCAGTACTTC,CVSSEAGGASYDQYF
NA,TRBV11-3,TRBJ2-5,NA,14,NA,CASASGWGRGTRYF
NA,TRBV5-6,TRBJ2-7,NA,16,TGTGTCAGCAGCTCCGTTGTCAGGGACATGACCTACGAGCAGTACTTC,CVSSSVVRDMTYEQYF
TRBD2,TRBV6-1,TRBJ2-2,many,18,TGTGCCACGGGGGGCTTCTTCTTCGGGGGGGATAACACCGGGGAGCTGTTTTTT,CATGGFFFGGDNTGELFF
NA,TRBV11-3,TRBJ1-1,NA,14,TGTGCCAGCATCCCGAGGGTGCTGAACACTGAAGCTTACTTT,CASIPRVLNTEAYF
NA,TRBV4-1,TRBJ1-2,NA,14,TGCGCCAGCAACCAAGACAGGTATCTTGATGACTACACCTTC,CASNQDRYLDDYTF
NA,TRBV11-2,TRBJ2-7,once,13,TGTGCCAGCAGCTCGAACAGGATCCACGGGCAGTACTTC,CASSSNRIHGQYF
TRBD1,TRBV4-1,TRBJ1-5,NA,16,TGCGCCAGTAGCAAGGCAAAAGGGACAGGTAGTCAGCCCCAGCATTTT,CASSKAKGTGSQPQHF
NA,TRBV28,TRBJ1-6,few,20,TGTGCCAGCAGTCCTACCCGGCAGTTTTATCATAACTTCAATAATTCACCCCTCCACTTT,CASSPTRQFYHNFNNSPLHF
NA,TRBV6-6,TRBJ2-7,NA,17,TGTGCCAGCAGTTATGGGTATGGACAGTACCGCATTTACGAGCAGTACTTC,CASSYGYGQYRIYEQYF
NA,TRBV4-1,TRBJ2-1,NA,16,TGCGCCAGCAGGCAAGAGAGACGGGACTCTATGGGGGAGCAGTTCTTC,CASRQERRDSMGEQFF
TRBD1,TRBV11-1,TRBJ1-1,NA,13,TGTACCAGCAGCGCCGACAGGGACACTGGAGCTTTCTTT,CTSSADRDTGAFF
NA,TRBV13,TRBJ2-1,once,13,TGTGCCAGTAGCTCGGTCGTAGGGAATGAGCAGCTCTTC,CASSSVVGNEQLF
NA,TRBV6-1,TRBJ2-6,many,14,TGTGCCAGCAATACAGGCTCTGGGGCCAACGTCCTGACTTTC,CASNTGSGANVLTF
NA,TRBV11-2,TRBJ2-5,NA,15,TGTGCCAGCAGCCCGGGGGCAGTTGGGCAAGAGATCCACTACTTC,CASSPGAVGQEIHYF
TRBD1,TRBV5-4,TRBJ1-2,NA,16,TGTGCCATCAGCCCGGAACAGGGGGCGCGGGACTATGGCTACACCTTC,CAISPEQGARDYGYTF
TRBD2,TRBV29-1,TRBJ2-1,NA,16,TGCAGCGTTGAAGAACACACTAGCGGCTTCTATAATGAGCAGTTCTTC,CSVEEHTSGFYNEQFF
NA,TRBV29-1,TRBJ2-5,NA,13,TGCATCGTTGGGGCAGGGGATTTGGGGACCCAGTACTTC,CIVGAGDLGTQYF